The 20 T cell receptor beta chains presented below share a single source sample, sequenced in a study of T cell changes during pregnancy in multiple sclerosis. TCRdb keeps only in-frame clones here, not all; method: immunoSEQ multiplex PCR. The table shows roughly 45,000 clones, with more than 85% occurring only once. This specimen consisted of CD8+ T cells from peripheral blood mononuclear cells, obtained in the first trimester of pregnancy. All receptors come from a female donor with multiple sclerosis, enrolled in a pregnancy study.

J is TRBJ2-3 and V is TRBV20-1; D unclear. Trimming took 6 bases from V and 3 from J, leaving 7 bases between them. The CDR3 contains 11 residues. From germline, CDR1 is DFQATT and CDR2 SNEGSKA (reference sequence). The CDR3 loop is CSAGGTDTQYF. CDR3 DNA: TGCAGTGCAGGCGGTACAGATACGCAGTATTTT.

The rearrangement links TRBV7-2 to TRBJ2-1, with 8 positions matching TRBD2. In germline, CDR1 is SGHTA, CDR2 FQGNSA. The length of the CDR3 is 14 residues. With 5 bases clipped from V and 9 bases from J, the junction kept 9 bases outside the gene matches. As DNA, the CDR3 is TGTGCCAGCAGCGAAGCGCCGGGACTAGGTGAGCAGTTCTTC. The encoded protein is CASSEAPGLGEQFF. Full variable domain (outside the CDR3, taken from reference TRBV7-2 and TRBJ2-1): GAGVSQSPSNKVTEKGKDVELRCDPISGHTALYWYRQSLGQGLEFLIYFQGNSAPDKSGLPSDRFSAERTGGSVSTLTIQRTQQEDSAVYLCASSEAPGLGEQFFGPGTRLTVL.

The chain combines TRBV5-1 with TRBJ2-1, with 13 nucleotides matching TRBD2. From germline, CDR1 is SGHRS and CDR2 YFSETQ. The CDR3 length is 17 residues. V trimming: 3 bases; J trimming: 10 bases; junction bases outside the gene matches: 13. CDR3 protein: CASSSYLGLAGQREQFF. In DNA, the CDR3 is TGCGCCAGCAGCTCTTACTTGGGACTAGCGGGACAGAGGGAGCAGTTCTTC.

The rearrangement links TRBV27 to TRBJ2-1; D possibly corresponds to TRBD1 (5 bases). Looked up from germline, CDR1 is MNHEY and CDR2 is SMNVEV (reference sequence). CDR3 size: 15 residues. V lost 5 bases and J 0 bases, leaving 11 bases between the germline ends. CDR3 amino acids: CASSQQVHSYNEQFF. CDR3 bases: TGTGCCAGCAGTCAACAGGTTCACTCCTACAATGAGCAGTTCTTC.

This chain uses TRBV7-6 with TRBJ2-5; TRBD2 matches at 8 bases. Germline CDR1 reads SGHVS; CDR2 reads FNYEAQ. Losses at the gene ends were 4 bases for V and 1 base for J; bases not matched to a gene: 5. The CDR3 is 15 amino acids. CDR3 bases: TGTGCCAGCAGCTCGACTAGCGTTTTCCAAGAGACCCAGTACTTC. It is translated as CASSSTSVFQETQYF. Using reference TRBV7-6 and TRBJ2-5 for the parts outside the CDR3, the full variable domain is GAGVSQSPRYKVTKRGQDVALRCDPISGHVSLYWYRQALGQGPEFLTYFNYEAQQDKSGLPNDRFSAERPEGSISTLTIQRTEQRDSAMYRCASSSTSVFQETQYFGPGTRLLVL.

CDR3 nucleotides: TGTGCCAGCAGCTTGGCCAGTCCGACCTACGAGCAGTACTTC. Translated, it gives CASSLASPTYEQYF. This rearrangement joins TRBV5-6 to TRBJ2-7; D unresolved. Germline V gene data show CDR1 as SGHDT and CDR2 as YYEEEE. This CDR3 spans 14 amino acids. V gave up 0 bases and J gave up 2 bases, with 9 bases separating them.

The V call is TRBV7-6, the J call TRBJ2-7; 8 bases align to TRBD1. The germline gives CDR1 SGHVS, CDR2 FNYEAQ. Germline trimming cut 1 base from V and 7 bases from J; bases unmatched to any gene: 9. This CDR3 region has 15 residues. The CDR3 bases are TGTGCCAGCAGCTTAGGGGCAGGGGGCCCTGGAGAGCAGTACTTC. Encoded protein: CASSLGAGGPGEQYF.

The chain couples TRBV5-6 to TRBJ2-7; D may be TRBD2 (6 bases). Between the trimmed V and J ends, which lost 0 bases and 0 bases, there was a span of 13 bases. CDR1 and CDR2 (germline): SGHDT, YYEEEE. The CDR3 sequence is 16 residues long. The CDR3 is CASSLGGDVRSYEQYF. As DNA, the CDR3 is TGTGCCAGCAGCTTGGGCGGGGACGTCCGCTCCTACGAGCAGTACTTC. The entire variable domain, with the rest obtained from reference TRBV5-6 and TRBJ2-7, is as follows: DAGVTQSPTHLIKTRGQQVTLRCSPKSGHDTVSWYQQALGQGPQFIFQYYEEEERQRGNFPDRFSGHQFPNYSSELNVNALLLGDSALYLCASSLGGDVRSYEQYFGPGTRLTVT.

The V and J genes are TRBV27 and TRBJ2-7, with D possibly being TRBD1 (5 bases). CDR3 length: 17 residues. V was shortened by 3 bases and J by 4 bases, with 22 bases between the two germline ends. Germline lookup yields CDR1 MNHEY and CDR2 SMNVEV (reference sequence). The CDR3 DNA reads TGTGCCAGCAGTTTTAGAGGTTCGGGCAGGGCGAATTACGAGCAGTACTTC. Amino acid sequence: CASSFRGSGRANYEQYF.

The rearrangement links TRBV27 to TRBJ2-1, with a possible D match to TRBD1 (6 bases). Trimming shortened V by 0 bases and J by 6 bases, and 24 bases separated the two germline ends. Germline-derived CDR1 and CDR2 are MNHEY and SMNVEV (reference sequence). The CDR3 is made up of 19 amino acids. This CDR3 reads CASSLSGGFGGQVINEQFF. In nucleotides, the CDR3 is TGTGCCAGCAGTTTATCTGGGGGCTTTGGGGGACAAGTCATCAATGAGCAGTTCTTC.

The genes are TRBV19 and TRBJ1-5, with 11 positions matching TRBD1. The V segment lost 7 bases and the J segment 4 bases; nucleotides outside the gene matches: 6. The germline gives CDR1 LNHDA, CDR2 SQIVND (reference sequence). The CDR3 is 15 residues long. This CDR3 reads CASTIRDRGNQPQHF. Here the CDR3 DNA reads TGTGCCAGTACCATTAGGGACAGGGGGAATCAGCCCCAGCATTTT.

V gene TRBV4-1 combines with J gene TRBJ1-4; D gene unclear. Germline CDR1 is MGHRA and CDR2 is YSYEKL. V was clipped by 0 bases and J by 8 bases, with 7 bases between them. The CDR3 is made up of 13 amino acids. CDR3 loop: CASSQDPGEKLFF. The CDR3 region has the DNA TGCGCCAGCAGCCAAGATCCGGGGGAAAAACTGTTTTTT.

V is TRBV12-1 and J is TRBJ2-1; TRBD2 is taken as the D call from the table, unchecked against the DNA. TRBV12-1 is a pseudogene. The CDR3 has 20 amino acids. Here the CDR3 DNA reads TGTGCCAGCAGCACCGGCTCGCAGGGAGGGGTAGCGGGAGTGCCCCGTGAGCAGTTCTTC. Its protein product is CASSTGSQGGVAGVPREQFF.

This chain joins TRBV19 and TRBJ1-5, with 7 positions matching TRBD1. The CDR3 has 13 amino acids. Trimming cost V 7 bases and J 5 bases; bases outside gene matches: 5. Germline CDR1 and CDR2: LNHDA and SQIVND (reference sequence). CDR3 loop: CASTVRGHQPQHF. The CDR3 DNA sequence: TGTGCCAGTACGGTGAGGGGGCATCAGCCCCAGCATTTT.

This chain links TRBV19 with TRBJ1-1, with 7 bases lining up with TRBD1. CDR1 and CDR2 from the germline V gene are LNHDA and SQIVND (reference sequence). Trimming took 3 bases from V and 2 from J; bases not matched to a gene: 3. The CDR3 totals 14 residues. The CDR3 loop reads CASSMQGGNTEAFF. CDR3 bases: TGTGCCAGTAGTATGCAGGGGGGAAACACTGAAGCTTTCTTT.

This sequence joins TRBV19 and TRBJ2-7, with D maybe TRBD2 (5 bases). CDR3 length: 15 residues. Germline V CDR1 and CDR2: LNHDA, SQIVND (reference sequence). The ends were cut back, 4 bases at V and 3 bases at J, with 16 bases in the middle. This chain's CDR3 is CASSKRNSFDYEQYF. As DNA, the CDR3 is TGTGCCAGTAGTAAGCGGAACTCTTTCGACTACGAGCAGTACTTC.

This chain links TRBV2 with TRBJ2-7, with 10 bases aligning to TRBD2. CDR1 and CDR2 from the germline V gene are SNHLY and FYNNEI. J gave up 5 bases and V 3 bases, and 7 bases lay outside the gene matches. The CDR3 is 15 residues long. CDR3 sequence (DNA): TGTGCCAGCAGTGACCTGCTAGCGGGAGTCCACGAGCAGTACTTC. Translation gives CASSDLLAGVHEQYF.

CDR3 sequence: CSVEDTSGRASGELFF. DNA for the CDR3: TGCAGCGTTGAAGACACTAGCGGGAGGGCTTCCGGGGAGCTGTTTTTT. V and J are TRBV29-1 and TRBJ2-2, with 13 bases matching TRBD2. From germline, CDR1 is SQVTM and CDR2 ANQGSEA. With V trimmed by 0 bases and J by 6 bases, 4 bases remained unmatched. The CDR3 has 16 residues.

This clone was recorded only once. The rearrangement uses TRBV9 and TRBJ2-3, with 7 bases lining up with TRBD2. V lost 3 bases, J lost 3 bases, and 13 bases stayed unmatched. The CDR3 length is 17 residues. The germline V gene has CDR1 SGDLS and CDR2 YYNGEE. This CDR3 is CASSAGLGLFGTDTQYF. The CDR3 nucleotides read TGTGCCAGCAGCGCAGGACTAGGACTTTTCGGGACAGATACGCAGTATTTT. The full variable domain, with the rest looked up from reference TRBV9 and TRBJ2-3, is DSGVTQTPKHLITATGQRVTLRCSPRSGDLSVYWYQQSLDQGLQFLIQYYNGEERAKGNILERFSAQQFPDLHSELNLSSLELGDSALYFCASSAGLGLFGTDTQYFGPGTRLTVL.

This clone was recorded once. The rearrangement uses TRBV12-2 and TRBJ1-5; TRBD1 reflects the table's D call only, with no check against the DNA. TRBV12-2 is classified as a pseudogene. The length of the CDR3 is 15 residues. This CDR3 reads CASRFLRQGDQPQHF. The CDR3 DNA reads TGTGCAAGTCGCTTTTTAAGACAGGGGGATCAGCCCCAGCATTTT.